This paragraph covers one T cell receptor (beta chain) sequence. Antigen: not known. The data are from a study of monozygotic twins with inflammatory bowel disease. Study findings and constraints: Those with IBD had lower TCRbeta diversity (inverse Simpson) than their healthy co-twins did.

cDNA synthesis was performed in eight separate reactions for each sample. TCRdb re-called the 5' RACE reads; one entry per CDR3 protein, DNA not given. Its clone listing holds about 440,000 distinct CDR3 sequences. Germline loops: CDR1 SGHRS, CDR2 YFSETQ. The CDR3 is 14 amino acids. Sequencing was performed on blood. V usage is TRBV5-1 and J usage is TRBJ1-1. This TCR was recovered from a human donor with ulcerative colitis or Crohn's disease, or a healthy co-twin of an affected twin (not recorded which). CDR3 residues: CASTEGTLNTEAFF.